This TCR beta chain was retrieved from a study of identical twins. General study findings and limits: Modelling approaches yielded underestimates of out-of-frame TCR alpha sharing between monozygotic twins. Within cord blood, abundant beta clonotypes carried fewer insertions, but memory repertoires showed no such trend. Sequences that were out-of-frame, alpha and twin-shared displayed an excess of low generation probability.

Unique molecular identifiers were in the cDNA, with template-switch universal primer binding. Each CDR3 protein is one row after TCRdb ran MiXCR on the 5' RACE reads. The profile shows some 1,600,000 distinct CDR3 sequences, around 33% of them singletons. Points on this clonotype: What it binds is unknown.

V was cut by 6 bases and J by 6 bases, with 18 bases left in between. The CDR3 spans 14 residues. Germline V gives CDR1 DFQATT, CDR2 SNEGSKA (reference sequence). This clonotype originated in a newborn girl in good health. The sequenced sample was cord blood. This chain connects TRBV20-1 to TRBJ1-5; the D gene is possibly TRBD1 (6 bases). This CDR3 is CSASGAGDVQPQHF. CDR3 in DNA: TGCAGTGCCAGTGGGGCAGGGGATGTTCAGCCCCAGCATTTT.